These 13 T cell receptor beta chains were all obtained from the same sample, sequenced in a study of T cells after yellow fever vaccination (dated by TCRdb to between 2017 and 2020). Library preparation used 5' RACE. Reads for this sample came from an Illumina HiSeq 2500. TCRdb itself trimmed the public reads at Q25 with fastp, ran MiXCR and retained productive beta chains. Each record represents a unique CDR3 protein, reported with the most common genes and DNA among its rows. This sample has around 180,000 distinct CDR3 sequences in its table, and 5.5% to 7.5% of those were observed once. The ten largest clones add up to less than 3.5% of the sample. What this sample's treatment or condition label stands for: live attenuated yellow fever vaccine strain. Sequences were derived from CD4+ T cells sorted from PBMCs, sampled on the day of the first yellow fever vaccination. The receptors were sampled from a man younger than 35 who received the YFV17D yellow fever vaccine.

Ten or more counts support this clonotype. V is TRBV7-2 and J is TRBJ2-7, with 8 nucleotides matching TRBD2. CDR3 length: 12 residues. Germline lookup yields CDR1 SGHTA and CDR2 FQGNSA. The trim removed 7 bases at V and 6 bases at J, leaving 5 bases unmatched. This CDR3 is CASTVAGGEQYF. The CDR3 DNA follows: TGTGCCAGCACCGTCGCGGGGGGCGAGCAGTACTTC.

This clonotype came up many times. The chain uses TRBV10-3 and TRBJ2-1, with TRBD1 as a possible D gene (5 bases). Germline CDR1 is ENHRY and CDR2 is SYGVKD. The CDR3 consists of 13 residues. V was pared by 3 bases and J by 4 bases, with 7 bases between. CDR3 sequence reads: CAISEQAYNEQFF. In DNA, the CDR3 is TGTGCCATCAGTGAACAGGCATACAATGAGCAGTTCTTC.

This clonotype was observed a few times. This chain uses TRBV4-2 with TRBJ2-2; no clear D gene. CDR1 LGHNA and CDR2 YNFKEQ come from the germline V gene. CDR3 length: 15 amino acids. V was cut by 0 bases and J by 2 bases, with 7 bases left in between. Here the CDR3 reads CASSQENGNTGELFF. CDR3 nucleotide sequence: TGTGCCAGCAGCCAAGAGAACGGAAACACCGGGGAGCTGTTTTTT.

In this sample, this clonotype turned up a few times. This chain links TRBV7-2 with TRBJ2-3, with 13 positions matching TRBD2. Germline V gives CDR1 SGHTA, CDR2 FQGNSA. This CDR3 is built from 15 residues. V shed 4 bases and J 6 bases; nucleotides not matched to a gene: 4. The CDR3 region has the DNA TGTGCCAGCAGCTCCGGGACTAGCGGGGTTGATACGCAGTATTTT. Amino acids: CASSSGTSGVDTQYF.

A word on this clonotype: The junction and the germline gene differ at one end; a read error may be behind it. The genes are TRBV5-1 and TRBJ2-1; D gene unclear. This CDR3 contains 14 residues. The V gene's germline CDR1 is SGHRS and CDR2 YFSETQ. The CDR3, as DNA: TGCTCCAGCAGCTTGGAACCTAGGTACAATGAGCAGTTCTTC. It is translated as CSSSLEPRYNEQFF.

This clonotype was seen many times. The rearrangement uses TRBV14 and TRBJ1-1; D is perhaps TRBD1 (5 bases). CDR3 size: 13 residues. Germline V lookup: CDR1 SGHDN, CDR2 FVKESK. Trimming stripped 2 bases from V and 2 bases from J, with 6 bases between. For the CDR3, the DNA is TGTGCCAGCAGCCAACAGGGCAACACTGAAGCTTTCTTT. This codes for CASSQQGNTEAFF.

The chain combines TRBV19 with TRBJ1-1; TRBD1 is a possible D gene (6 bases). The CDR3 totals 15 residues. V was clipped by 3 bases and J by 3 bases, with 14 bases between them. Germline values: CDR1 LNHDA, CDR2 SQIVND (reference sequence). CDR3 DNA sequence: TGTGCCAGTAGTATTGGGCAGGGGCGAGACACTGAAGCTTTCTTT. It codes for CASSIGQGRDTEAFF.

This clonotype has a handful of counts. This CDR3 is CASSPGLAGPFF. The CDR3 bases are TGTGCCAGCAGCCCGGGACTAGCGGGGCCGTTCTTC. The chain recombines TRBV7-2 with TRBJ2-1; 13 nucleotides align to TRBD2. From germline, CDR1 is SGHTA and CDR2 FQGNSA. CDR3 length equals 12 residues. The ends lost 5 bases at V and 15 bases at J; junction bases unmatched: 4.

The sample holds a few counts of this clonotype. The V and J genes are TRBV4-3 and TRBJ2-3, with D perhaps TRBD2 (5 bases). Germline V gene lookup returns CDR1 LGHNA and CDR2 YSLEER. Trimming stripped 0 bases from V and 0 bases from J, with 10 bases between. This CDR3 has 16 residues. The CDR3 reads CASSQDSGISTDTQYF. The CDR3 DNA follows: TGCGCCAGCAGCCAAGATTCCGGGATTAGCACAGATACGCAGTATTTT.

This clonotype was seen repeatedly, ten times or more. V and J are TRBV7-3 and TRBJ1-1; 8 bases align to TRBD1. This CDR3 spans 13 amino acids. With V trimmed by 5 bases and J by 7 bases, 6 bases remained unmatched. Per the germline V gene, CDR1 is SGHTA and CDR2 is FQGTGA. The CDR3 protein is CASSVDRAGEAFF. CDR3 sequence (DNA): TGTGCCAGCAGCGTGGACAGGGCGGGTGAAGCTTTCTTT.

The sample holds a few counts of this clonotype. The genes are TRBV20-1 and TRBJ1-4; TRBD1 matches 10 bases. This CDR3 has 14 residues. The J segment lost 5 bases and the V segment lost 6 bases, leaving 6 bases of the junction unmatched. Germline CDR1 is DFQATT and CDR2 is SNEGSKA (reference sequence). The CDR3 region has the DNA TGCAGTGCCCCGCTGGGACAGGGGAATGAAAAACTGTTTTTT. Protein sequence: CSAPLGQGNEKLFF.

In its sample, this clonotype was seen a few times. DNA for the CDR3: TGTGCCAGCAGCTTAGCGCGACAGGGCGGGGAGACCCAGTACTTC. The encoded protein is CASSLARQGGETQYF. This chain joins TRBV7-2 and TRBJ2-5, with 7 bases aligning to TRBD1. The germline gives CDR1 SGHTA, CDR2 FQGNSA. This CDR3 is 15 amino acids long. Unmatched junction bases numbered 6, after V lost 0 bases and J lost 5 bases.

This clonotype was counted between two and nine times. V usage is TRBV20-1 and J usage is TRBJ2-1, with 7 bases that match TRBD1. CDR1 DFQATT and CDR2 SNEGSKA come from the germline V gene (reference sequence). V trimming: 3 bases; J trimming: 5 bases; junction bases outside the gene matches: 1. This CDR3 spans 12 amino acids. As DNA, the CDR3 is TGCAGTGCTAGCCAGGGGGACAATGAGCAGTTCTTC. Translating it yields CSASQGDNEQFF.